These 29 T cell receptor beta chains were sequenced from one sample in a study of cytomegalovirus exposure and HLA in healthy donors. Vbeta (60) and Jbeta (13) primers were used in the PCR. Assay used: immunoSEQ multiplex PCR; TCRdb lists only in-frame clones, some missing. The data hold roughly 150,000 clones, with approximately 84% observed a single time. Sequencing was done on a sample of PBMCs. The receptors were gathered from a man aged 25-40 years in good health and CMV-seronegative.

The chain carries TRBV27 and TRBJ2-3; D is possibly TRBD1 (6 bases). The CDR3 loop spans 16 amino acids. Germline V gives CDR1 MNHEY, CDR2 SMNVEV (reference sequence). V gave up 5 bases and J gave up 0 bases, with 15 bases separating them. The DNA for the CDR3 is TGTGCCAGCAGTCTCCTACAGGGACCTAGCACAGATACGCAGTATTTT. Protein product: CASSLLQGPSTDTQYF.

The chain carries TRBV29-1 and TRBJ2-5; 8 bases agree with TRBD2. CDR1 SQVTM and CDR2 ANQGSEA come from the germline V gene. This CDR3 region has 15 residues. Losses at the gene ends were 4 bases for V and 5 bases for J; bases not matched to a gene: 12. CDR3 sequence reads: CSVVGAGGPRETQYF. In nucleotides, the CDR3 is TGCAGCGTTGTCGGGGCGGGAGGACCGAGGGAGACCCAGTACTTC.

The rearrangement links TRBV28 to TRBJ1-6; D uncertain. This CDR3 has 14 amino acids. Trimming took off 6 bases at V and 8 bases at J, with 14 bases between the two ends. CDR1 and CDR2 (germline): MDHEN, SYDVKM. The CDR3 nucleotides are TGTGCCAGCAGCGATGACATCTGGGATTCACCCCTCCACTTT. Its translation: CASSDDIWDSPLHF.

The genes are TRBV7-9 and TRBJ2-7; 9 nucleotides match TRBD2. The length of the CDR3 is 15 residues. The germline CDR1 and CDR2 sequences are SEHNR and FQNEAQ (reference sequence). Trimming cost V 5 bases and J 7 bases; bases outside gene matches: 12. CDR3 in amino acids: CASSIIAGVNREQYF. As DNA, the CDR3 is TGTGCCAGCAGCATCATAGCGGGAGTCAATCGGGAGCAGTACTTC. The complete variable domain, with remaining parts taken from reference TRBV7-9 and TRBJ2-7, reads DTGVSQNPRHKITKRGQNVTFRCDPISEHNRLYWYRQTLGQGPEFLTYFQNEAQLEKSRLLSDRFSAERPKGSFSTLEIQRTEQGDSAMYLCASSIIAGVNREQYFGPGTRLTVT.

CDR3 bases: TGTGCCAGCAGCTTTACAGGGGATCAGCCCCAGCATTTT. Residues: CASSFTGDQPQHF. The rearrangement joins TRBV5-6 to TRBJ1-5, with TRBD1 matching 7 bases. The CDR3 consists of 13 residues. The V gene's germline CDR1 is SGHDT and CDR2 YYEEEE. The J segment lost 5 bases and the V segment lost 2 bases, leaving 1 base of the junction unmatched.

The chain carries TRBV6-4 and TRBJ2-2; 7 bases map to TRBD1. Germline V CDR1 and CDR2: MRHNA, SNTAGT. V was clipped by 3 bases and J by 4 bases; unmatched bases: 5. The CDR3 sequence is 15 residues long. The CDR3 coding sequence is TGTGCCAGCAGTGAGGAGGCAGGGGGCACCGGGGAGCTGTTTTTT. This sequence encodes CASSEEAGGTGELFF.

This CDR3 is CSAGGQGVSGNTIYF. The CDR3 DNA sequence: TGCAGCGCCGGAGGGCAGGGGGTCTCTGGAAACACCATATATTTT. The rearrangement links TRBV29-1 to TRBJ1-3, with 7 bases identical to TRBD1. In germline, CDR1 is SQVTM, CDR2 ANQGSEA. This CDR3 is 15 amino acids long. V dropped 7 bases and J dropped 0; count of bases not matched to a gene: 9.

This clone was seen just once. A junction boundary mismatches the germline segment, possibly from a read error. This chain joins TRBV7-9 and TRBJ2-5; a possible D gene is TRBD2 (6 bases). The germline gives CDR1 SEHNR, CDR2 FQNEAQ (reference sequence). CDR3 length equals 17 residues. CDR3 DNA: TGTTCCAGCAGCCCGTCCCCGGGGCGGGGCCACCAAGAGACCCAGTACTTC. It translates to CSSSPSPGRGHQETQYF. The complete variable domain, with remaining parts taken from reference TRBV7-9 and TRBJ2-5, reads DTGVSQNPRHKITKRGQNVTFRCDPISEHNRLYWYRQTLGQGPEFLTYFQNEAQLEKSRLLSDRFSAERPKGSFSTLEIQRTEQGDSAMYLCSSSPSPGRGHQETQYFGPGTRLLVL.

V usage is TRBV27 and J usage is TRBJ2-3; TRBD2 aligns across 8 bases. CDR3 length: 14 amino acids. Germline V CDR1 and CDR2: MNHEY, SMNVEV (reference sequence). The V segment lost 7 bases and the J segment 4 bases; nucleotides outside the gene matches: 7. CDR3 residues: CASMRAGVSDTQYF. For the CDR3, the DNA is TGTGCCAGCATGAGAGCGGGGGTTTCAGATACGCAGTATTTT.

This chain uses TRBV11-3 with TRBJ1-1; perhaps TRBD1 as D (6 bases). Trimming took 5 bases from V and 3 from J, leaving 13 bases between them. This CDR3 has 14 residues. CDR1 and CDR2 (germline): SGHNT, YENEEA. CDR3 protein: CASSPPDRHTEAFF. Here the CDR3 DNA reads TGTGCCAGCAGCCCACCCGACAGGCACACTGAAGCTTTCTTT.

The chain uses TRBV28 and TRBJ2-7; D is unresolved. Trimming shortened V by 11 bases and J by 0 bases, and 17 bases separated the two germline ends. The CDR3 is 14 residues long. The germline V gene encodes CDR1 MDHEN and CDR2 SYDVKM. CDR3 coding DNA: TGTGCCTGTACGCCTGGCTTAAGCTCCTACGAGCAGTACTTC. Its protein is CACTPGLSSYEQYF.

The V gene is TRBV27, the J gene TRBJ1-1, with D perhaps matching TRBD1 (6 bases). Deletions cut 5 bases from V and 12 bases from J, with 16 bases between. This CDR3 contains 12 residues. CDR1 is MNHEY and CDR2 is SMNVEV in the germline V gene (reference sequence). The CDR3 nucleotides are TGTGCCAGCAGTCGGGACGGGGGGCGGACTTTCTTT. It encodes CASSRDGGRTFF.

J is TRBJ2-2 and V is TRBV4-2; TRBD2 aligns across 9 bases. Germline trimming cut 1 base from V and 2 bases from J; bases unmatched to any gene: 8. The CDR3 is made up of 18 amino acids. The V gene's germline CDR1 is LGHNA and CDR2 YNFKEQ. This chain's CDR3 is CASSQVSAGGLNTGELFF. The CDR3 DNA reads as TGTGCCAGCAGCCAAGTTTCCGCGGGGGGGCTCAACACCGGGGAGCTGTTTTTT.

This clone was recorded once. The chain employs TRBV29-1 and TRBJ2-1, with TRBD2 identical over 10 bases. Germline CDR1 and CDR2: SQVTM and ANQGSEA. The ends lost 4 bases at V and 7 bases at J; junction bases unmatched: 10. There are 15 residues in the CDR3. The CDR3 loop is CSVAPLAGVSNEQFF. The CDR3 DNA reads as TGCAGCGTTGCCCCGCTAGCGGGAGTAAGTAATGAGCAGTTCTTC.

The V gene is TRBV5-1, the J gene TRBJ2-5; possibly TRBD2 for D (6 bases). Germline V gives CDR1 SGHRS, CDR2 YFSETQ. The length of the CDR3 is 14 residues. V was shortened by 0 bases and J by 5 bases, with 11 bases between the two germline ends. CDR3 residues: CASSLEAGRETQYF. In DNA, the CDR3 is TGCGCCAGCAGCTTGGAGGCGGGAAGGGAGACCCAGTACTTC.

The CDR3 nucleotides are TGCGCCAGCAGCTTGGCTTGGGGCCCAGGGGATGGCTACACCTTC. It encodes CASSLAWGPGDGYTF. The chain has TRBV5-1 and TRBJ1-2; a weak D match, TRBD1 (6 bases). The CDR3 loop spans 15 amino acids. The V end lost 0 bases, the J end lost 6 bases, and 15 bases lay between the germline ends. Germline V gene sequence: CDR1 SGHRS, CDR2 YFSETQ.

Remarks on this clone: Other DNA sequences within the sample encode an identical CDR3. CDR3 sequence (DNA): TGCGCCAGCAGCTTGGCCCAGGGCCCCTACGAGCAGTACTTC. Protein: CASSLAQGPYEQYF. The chain has TRBV5-1 and TRBJ2-7; the D gene is possibly TRBD1 (5 bases). V lost 0 bases to trimming and J lost 2 bases, with 9 bases between them. From germline, CDR1 is SGHRS and CDR2 YFSETQ. The CDR3 has 14 amino acids.

CDR3 region: CASSELFGGGGELFF. For the CDR3, the DNA is TGTGCCAGCAGTGAACTTTTCGGCGGTGGGGGGGAGCTGTTTTTT. The chain has TRBV2 and TRBJ2-2; no clear D. Germline V gene sequence: CDR1 SNHLY, CDR2 FYNNEI. This CDR3 has 15 amino acids. Deletions cut 2 bases from V and 8 bases from J, with 15 bases between.

The chain uses TRBV7-2 and TRBJ2-5; D is perhaps TRBD2 (6 bases). The CDR3 has 15 residues. The germline CDR1 and CDR2 sequences are SGHTA and FQGNSA. Between the trimmed V and J ends, which lost 2 bases and 3 bases, there was a span of 13 bases. In DNA, the CDR3 is TGTGCCAGCAGCTTATCGCCGGGAGCGAAAGAGACCCAGTACTTC. Its protein product is CASSLSPGAKETQYF.

The chain employs TRBV10-2 and TRBJ1-5; TRBD1 matches 8 bases. The junction had 9 bases not matched to a gene; V was cut back by 6 bases and J by 5 bases. Germline-derived CDR1 and CDR2 are WSHSY and SAAADI. CDR3 length equals 15 residues. In DNA, the CDR3 is TGCGCCAGCAGCCGTACGGGACAGGAGTATCAGCCCCAGCATTTT. Translation gives CASSRTGQEYQPQHF.

The chain recombines TRBV10-1 with TRBJ2-5; TRBD2 matches 11 bases. Germline loops: CDR1 WNHNN, CDR2 SYGVQD (reference sequence). The length of the CDR3 is 17 residues. V was pared by 4 bases and J by 5 bases, with 12 bases of the junction left unmatched. CDR3 sequence: CASSGGRLAGGWETQYF. The CDR3 nucleotides read TGCGCCAGCAGTGGAGGGAGGCTAGCGGGGGGCTGGGAGACCCAGTACTTC.

This clone showed up just once. V and J are TRBV30 and TRBJ1-1; no reliable D call. CDR1 is GTSNPN, CDR2 SVGIG, per germline (reference sequence). Trimming left V 3 bases short and J 0 bases short, with 8 bases between. CDR3 length: 13 residues. In DNA, the CDR3 is TGTGCCTGGAGGGGCGGGCTGAACACTGAAGCTTTCTTT. Translation gives CAWRGGLNTEAFF.

The chain links TRBV7-3 to TRBJ2-3, with D possibly matching TRBD1 (5 bases). Germline V gene lookup returns CDR1 SGHTA and CDR2 FQGTGA. The germline V and J ends were trimmed by 4 bases and 4 bases, with 12 bases remaining between them. This CDR3 has 14 residues. CDR3 in amino acids: CASSSGQGPDTQYF. CDR3 bases: TGTGCCAGCAGCTCCGGCCAGGGCCCAGATACGCAGTATTTT.

V is TRBV18 and J is TRBJ1-2; 11 bases match TRBD1. The CDR3 covers 18 residues. V gave up 2 bases and J gave up 5 bases; unmatched junction bases: 13. The germline CDR1 and CDR2 sequences are KGHSH and LQKENI. The CDR3 reads CASSPSTDRGRVGYGYTF. CDR3 in DNA: TGTGCCAGCTCACCATCTACGGACAGGGGGCGCGTCGGGTATGGCTACACCTTC.

In nucleotides, the CDR3 is TGTGCCAGCAGCACAGCGGACCGAAATTCACCCCTCCACTTT. Its translation: CASSTADRNSPLHF. J is TRBJ1-6 and V is TRBV13; D unresolved. Deletions cut 5 bases from V and 7 bases from J, with 12 bases between. The CDR3 spans 14 residues. Germline V CDR1 and CDR2: PRHDT, FYEKMQ (reference sequence).

The rearrangement links TRBV4-2 to TRBJ2-1; 8 positions match TRBD1. The CDR3 is 16 residues long. After removal of 0 bases from V and 3 bases from J, the junction contained 4 bases not matched to a gene. The germline CDR1 and CDR2 sequences are LGHNA and YNFKEQ. Written as DNA, the CDR3 is TGTGCCAGCAGCCAAGATGGCGGACAGGGCTACAATGAGCAGTTCTTC. Translation gives CASSQDGGQGYNEQFF.

The rearrangement joins TRBV5-1 to TRBJ2-7; tentative D call: TRBD1 (5 bases). CDR1 is SGHRS and CDR2 is YFSETQ in the germline V gene. Trimming removed 3 bases at V and 2 bases at J, with 18 bases between. The CDR3 consists of 16 residues. The CDR3 protein is CASSSKAGPVPYEQYF. The CDR3 nucleotides are TGCGCCAGCAGCTCAAAAGCAGGGCCTGTTCCCTACGAGCAGTACTTC.

J is TRBJ1-2 and V is TRBV28; 7 bases line up with TRBD1. CDR3 size: 16 residues. The germline CDR1 and CDR2 sequences are MDHEN and SYDVKM. V gave up 3 bases and J gave up 6 bases; unmatched junction bases: 13. The CDR3 bases are TGTGCCAGCAGTTTCCTTCGACAGGGAAGGACCCATGGCTACACCTTC. Translation gives CASSFLRQGRTHGYTF.

This clone was observed a single time. The rearrangement links TRBV6-6 to TRBJ2-2; weak D call: TRBD2 (5 bases). Looked up from germline, CDR1 is MNHNY and CDR2 is SVGAGI (reference sequence). Trimming took off 6 bases at V and 4 bases at J, with 9 bases between the two ends. The CDR3 has 13 amino acids. The CDR3 spells CASSRGLTGELFF. For the CDR3, the DNA is TGTGCCAGCAGCCGAGGACTCACCGGGGAGCTGTTTTTT.